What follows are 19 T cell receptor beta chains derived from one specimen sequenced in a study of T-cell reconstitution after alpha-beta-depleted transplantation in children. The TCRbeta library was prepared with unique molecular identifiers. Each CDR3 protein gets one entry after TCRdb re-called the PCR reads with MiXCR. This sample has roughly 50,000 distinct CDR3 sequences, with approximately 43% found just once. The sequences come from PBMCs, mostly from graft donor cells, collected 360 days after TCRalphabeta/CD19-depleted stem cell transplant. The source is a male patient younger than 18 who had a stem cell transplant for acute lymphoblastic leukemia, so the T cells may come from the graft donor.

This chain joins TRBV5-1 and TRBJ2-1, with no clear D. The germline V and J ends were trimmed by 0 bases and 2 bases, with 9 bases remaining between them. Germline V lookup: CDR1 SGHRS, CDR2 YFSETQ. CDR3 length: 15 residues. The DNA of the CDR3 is TGCGCCAGCAGCTTGGTTTGGTTTACCTACAATGAGCAGTTCTTC. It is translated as CASSLVWFTYNEQFF.

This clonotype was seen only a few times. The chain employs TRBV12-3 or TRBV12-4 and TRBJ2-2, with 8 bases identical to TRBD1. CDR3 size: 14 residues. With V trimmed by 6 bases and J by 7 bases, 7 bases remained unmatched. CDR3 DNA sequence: TGTGCCAGCAGGACACCCAGGGGGCACGGGGAGCTGTTTTTT. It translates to CASRTPRGHGELFF.

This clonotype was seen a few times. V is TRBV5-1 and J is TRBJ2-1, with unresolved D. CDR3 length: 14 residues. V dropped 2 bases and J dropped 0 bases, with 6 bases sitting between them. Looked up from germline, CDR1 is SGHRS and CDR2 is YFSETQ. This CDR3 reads CASSFFPSYNEQFF. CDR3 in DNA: TGCGCCAGCAGCTTTTTTCCCTCCTACAATGAGCAGTTCTTC.

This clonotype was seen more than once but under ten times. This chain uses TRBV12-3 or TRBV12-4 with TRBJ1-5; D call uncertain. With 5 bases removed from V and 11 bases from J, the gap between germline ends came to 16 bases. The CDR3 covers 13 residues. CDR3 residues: CASSPQFGESQHF. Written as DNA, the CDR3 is TGTGCCAGCAGTCCCCAGTTTGGCGAGTCCCAGCATTTT.

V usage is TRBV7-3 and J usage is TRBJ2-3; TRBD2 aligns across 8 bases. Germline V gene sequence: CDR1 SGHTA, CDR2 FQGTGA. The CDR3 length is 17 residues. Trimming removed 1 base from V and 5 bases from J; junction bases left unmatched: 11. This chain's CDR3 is CASSLIGTRPEVDTQYF. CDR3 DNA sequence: TGTGCCAGCAGCTTAATAGGGACTAGGCCGGAGGTAGATACGCAGTATTTT.

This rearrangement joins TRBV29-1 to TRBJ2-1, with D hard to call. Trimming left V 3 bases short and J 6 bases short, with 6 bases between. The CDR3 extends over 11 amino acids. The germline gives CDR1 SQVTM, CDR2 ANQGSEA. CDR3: CSVEVVNEQFF. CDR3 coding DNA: TGCAGCGTTGAGGTAGTCAATGAGCAGTTCTTC.

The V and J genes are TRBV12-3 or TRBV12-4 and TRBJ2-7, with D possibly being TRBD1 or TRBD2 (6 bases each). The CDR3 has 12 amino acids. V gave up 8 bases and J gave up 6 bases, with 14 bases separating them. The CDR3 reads CASRWGAAEQYF. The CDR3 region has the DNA TGTGCCAGCCGGTGGGGGGCCGCCGAGCAGTACTTC.

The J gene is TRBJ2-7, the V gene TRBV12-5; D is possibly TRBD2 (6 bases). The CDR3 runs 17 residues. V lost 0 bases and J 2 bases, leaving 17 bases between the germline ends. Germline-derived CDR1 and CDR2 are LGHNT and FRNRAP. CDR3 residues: CASGLVLVSGFTYEQYF. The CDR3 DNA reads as TGTGCTAGTGGTTTGGTACTGGTCAGCGGGTTTACCTACGAGCAGTACTTC.

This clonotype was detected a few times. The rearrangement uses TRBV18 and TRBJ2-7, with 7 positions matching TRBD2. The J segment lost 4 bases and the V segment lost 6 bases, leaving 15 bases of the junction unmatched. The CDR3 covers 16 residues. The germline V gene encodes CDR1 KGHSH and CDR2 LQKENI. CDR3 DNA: TGTGCCAGCTCCCCGCCACCGCGGGGGTTATATTACGAGCAGTACTTC. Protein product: CASSPPPRGLYYEQYF.

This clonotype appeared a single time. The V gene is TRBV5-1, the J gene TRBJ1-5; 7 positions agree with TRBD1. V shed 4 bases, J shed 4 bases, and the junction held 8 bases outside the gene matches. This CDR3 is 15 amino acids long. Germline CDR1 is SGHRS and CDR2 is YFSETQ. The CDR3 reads CASSPTGDGNQPQHF. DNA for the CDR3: TGCGCCAGCAGCCCCACAGGGGACGGGAATCAGCCCCAGCATTTT.

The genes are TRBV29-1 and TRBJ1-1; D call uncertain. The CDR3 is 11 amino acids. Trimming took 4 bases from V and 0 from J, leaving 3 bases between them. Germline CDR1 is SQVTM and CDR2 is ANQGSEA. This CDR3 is CSVVLNTEAFF. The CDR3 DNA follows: TGCAGCGTTGTTTTGAACACTGAAGCTTTCTTT.

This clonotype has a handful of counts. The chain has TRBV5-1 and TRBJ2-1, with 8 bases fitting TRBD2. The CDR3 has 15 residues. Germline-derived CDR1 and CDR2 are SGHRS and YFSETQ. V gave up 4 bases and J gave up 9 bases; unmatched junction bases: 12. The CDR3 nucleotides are TGCGCCAGCAGCCTAGCGGTAGCGGGACCTCCTGAGCAGTTCTTC. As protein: CASSLAVAGPPEQFF.

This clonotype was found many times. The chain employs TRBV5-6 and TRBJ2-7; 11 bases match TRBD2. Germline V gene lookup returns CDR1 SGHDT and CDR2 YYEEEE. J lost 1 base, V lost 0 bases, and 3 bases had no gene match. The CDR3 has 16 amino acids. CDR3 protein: CASSLGGTSGSYEQYF. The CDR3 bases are TGTGCCAGCAGCTTGGGAGGGACTAGCGGTTCCTACGAGCAGTACTTC.

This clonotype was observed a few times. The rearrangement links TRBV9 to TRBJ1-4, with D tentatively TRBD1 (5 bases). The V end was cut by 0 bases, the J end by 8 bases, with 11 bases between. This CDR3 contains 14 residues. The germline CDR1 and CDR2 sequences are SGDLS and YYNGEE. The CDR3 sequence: CASSVDGAREKLFF. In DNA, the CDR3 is TGTGCCAGCAGCGTAGATGGGGCGAGGGAAAAACTGTTTTTT.

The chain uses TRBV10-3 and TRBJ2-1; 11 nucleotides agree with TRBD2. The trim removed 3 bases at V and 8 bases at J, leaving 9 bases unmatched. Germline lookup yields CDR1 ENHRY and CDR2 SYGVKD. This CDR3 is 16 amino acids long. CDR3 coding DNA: TGTGCCATCAGTGACCTAGTTAGCGGGGGGGATGATGAGCAGTTCTTC. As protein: CAISDLVSGGDDEQFF.

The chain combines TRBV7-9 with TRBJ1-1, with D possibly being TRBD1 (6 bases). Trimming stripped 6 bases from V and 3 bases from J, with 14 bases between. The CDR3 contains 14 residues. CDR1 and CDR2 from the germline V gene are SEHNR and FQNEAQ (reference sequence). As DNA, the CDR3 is TGTGCCAGCAGGCTGGGGGCTGGAGACACTGAAGCTTTCTTT. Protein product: CASRLGAGDTEAFF.

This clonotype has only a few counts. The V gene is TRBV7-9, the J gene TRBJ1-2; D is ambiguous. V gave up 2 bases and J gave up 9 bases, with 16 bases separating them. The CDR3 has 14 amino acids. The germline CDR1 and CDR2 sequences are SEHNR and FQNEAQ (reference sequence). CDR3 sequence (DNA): TGTGCCAGCAGCTTACCGACCGACTCTATTAGCTACACCTTC. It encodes CASSLPTDSISYTF.

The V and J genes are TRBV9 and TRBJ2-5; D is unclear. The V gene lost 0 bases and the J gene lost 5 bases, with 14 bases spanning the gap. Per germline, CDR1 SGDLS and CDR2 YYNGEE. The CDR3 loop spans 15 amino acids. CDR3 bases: TGTGCCAGCAGCGTAGGAGTAGGTACAGCGGAGACCCAGTACTTC. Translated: CASSVGVGTAETQYF.

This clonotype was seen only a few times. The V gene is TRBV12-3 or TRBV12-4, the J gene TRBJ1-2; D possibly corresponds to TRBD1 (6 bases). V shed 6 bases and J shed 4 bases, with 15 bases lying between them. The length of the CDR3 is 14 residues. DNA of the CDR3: TGTGCCAGCAGATTACAGGGCGCCGGCTATGGCTACACCTTC. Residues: CASRLQGAGYGYTF.